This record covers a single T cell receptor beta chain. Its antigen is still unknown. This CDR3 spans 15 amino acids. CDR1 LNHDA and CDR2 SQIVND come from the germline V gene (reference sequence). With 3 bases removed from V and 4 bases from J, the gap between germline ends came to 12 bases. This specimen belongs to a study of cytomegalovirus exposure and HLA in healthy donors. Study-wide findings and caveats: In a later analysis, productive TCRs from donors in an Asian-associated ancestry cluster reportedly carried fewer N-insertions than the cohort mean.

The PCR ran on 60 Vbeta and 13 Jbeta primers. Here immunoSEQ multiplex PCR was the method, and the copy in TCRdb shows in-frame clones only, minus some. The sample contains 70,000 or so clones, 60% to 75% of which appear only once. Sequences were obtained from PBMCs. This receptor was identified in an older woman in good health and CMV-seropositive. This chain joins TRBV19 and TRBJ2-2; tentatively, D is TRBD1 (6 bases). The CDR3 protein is CASSIQGSLTGELFF. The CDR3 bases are TGTGCCAGTAGTATTCAGGGGAGTCTCACCGGGGAGCTGTTTTTT.